The 6 T cell receptor beta chains given below trace back to one sample, sequenced in a study of identifying expanded T cells in peripheral blood. Assay used: immunoSEQ multiplex PCR; TCRdb lists only in-frame clones, some missing. This sample carries 75,000 to 95,000 clones, about 90% of them seen once, and the ten largest clones take 7.3%. The sample was blood. Source of these receptors: a person aged 18 to 75 in good health.

The rearrangement joins TRBV2 to TRBJ2-5, with 11 nucleotides matching TRBD2. This CDR3 comprises 16 residues. V lost 6 bases to trimming and J lost 0 bases; unmatched junction nucleotides: 6. CDR1 is SNHLY and CDR2 is FYNNEI in the germline V gene. The CDR3 nucleotides read TGTGCCAGCAGCCCGACTAGCGGGACGTACCAAGAGACCCAGTACTTC. It encodes CASSPTSGTYQETQYF. The complete variable domain, with remaining parts taken from reference TRBV2 and TRBJ2-5, reads EPEVTQTPSHQVTQMGQEVILRCVPISNHLYFYWYRQILGQKVEFLVSFYNNEISEKSEIFDDQFSVERPDGSNFTLKIRSTKLEDSAMYFCASSPTSGTYQETQYFGPGTRLLVL.

CDR3 sequence: CASSEGLGAEAFF. For the CDR3, the DNA is TGTGCCAGCAGTGAAGGGCTAGGGGCTGAAGCTTTCTTT. The gene calls are TRBV2 and TRBJ1-1, with D maybe TRBD1 (5 bases). The length of the CDR3 is 13 residues. Germline CDR1 and CDR2: SNHLY and FYNNEI. Trimming left V 1 base short and J 6 bases short, with 9 bases between.

This clone was detected only once. The chain joins TRBV19 to TRBJ1-5, with 9 bases fitting TRBD1. Germline V gene sequence: CDR1 LNHDA, CDR2 SQIVND (reference sequence). J lost 7 bases, V lost 5 bases, and 9 bases had no gene match. The CDR3 is 15 residues long. CDR3 DNA sequence: TGTGCCAGTAGTTCCCGGACAGGGGTAAACCAGCCCCAGCATTTT. Translated: CASSSRTGVNQPQHF.

The chain has TRBV7-2 and TRBJ1-2; the D gene is possibly TRBD1 (5 bases). This CDR3 comprises 12 residues. Germline values: CDR1 SGHTA, CDR2 FQGNSA. Deletions cut 5 bases from V and 4 bases from J, with 8 bases between. The CDR3 DNA follows: TGTGCCAGCAGCGAAGACAGCTATGGCTACACCTTC. Its translation: CASSEDSYGYTF.

This chain connects TRBV19 to TRBJ2-1; D ambiguous. This CDR3 contains 15 residues. Germline CDR1 reads LNHDA; CDR2 reads SQIVND (reference sequence). Trimming stripped 7 bases from V and 9 bases from J, with 22 bases between. CDR3 nucleotide sequence: TGTGCCAGTACCTCAATGCCCGACGCGGCAATTGAGCAGTTCTTC. This sequence encodes CASTSMPDAAIEQFF.

CDR3 DNA sequence: TGTGCCAGCAGCTTAAGGGCCTACGAGCAGTACTTC. Residues: CASSLRAYEQYF. The genes are TRBV7-9 and TRBJ2-7; D remains ambiguous. The CDR3 totals 12 residues. Trimming stripped 2 bases from V and 2 bases from J, with 4 bases between. Germline CDR1 is SEHNR and CDR2 is FQNEAQ (reference sequence). Complete variable domain (other parts from reference TRBV7-9 and TRBJ2-7): DTGVSQNPRHKITKRGQNVTFRCDPISEHNRLYWYRQTLGQGPEFLTYFQNEAQLEKSRLLSDRFSAERPKGSFSTLEIQRTEQGDSAMYLCASSLRAYEQYFGPGTRLTVT.